This is a list of T cell receptor beta chains from one sample in a study of T-cell memory formation after mild COVID-19. In TCRdb, the 5' RACE reads were re-called with MiXCR into one record per CDR3 protein. The repertoire includes 250,000 or so distinct CDR3 sequences, more than 15% of them detected once, and approximately 22% sits in the top ten. Source material: PBMCs or a T cell subset sorted from them (not recorded which). Receptors were obtained from a man in his late teens or twenties who had mild COVID-19 (a few samples of this study predate the infection). Cell type and time point are not known. The CDR3 runs from the conserved cysteine through the conserved F or W. A D gene is named only where the DNA matches it firmly. Clone size is not always given. Where it is, it says once, few, many or a class for expanded clones.

>TRBJ2-5|.|many|TRBV7-9
TGTGCCAGCAGGTCTACCATTAACAGGGCCTTTCACCTCCAGACCCAGTACTTC
CASRSTINRAFHLQTQYF
>TRBJ1-5|.|.|TRBV7-6
TGTGCCAGCAGCTCCCGACAGGAGGATAGCAATCAGCCCCAGCATTTT
CASSSRQEDSNQPQHF
>TRBJ1-1|.|.|TRBV6-1
TGTGCCAGCAGTAGACCAACGGGTACTGAAGCTTTCTTT
CASSRPTGTEAFF
>TRBJ1-4|TRBD1|.|TRBV29-1
TGCAGCGTCGAGGACAGGGGGTATAATGAAAAACTGTTTTTT
CSVEDRGYNEKLFF
>TRBJ2-5|.|few|TRBV5-1
TGCGCCAGCAGCTCTGGGGGCCCCAAAGAGACCCAGTACTTC
CASSSGGPKETQYF
>TRBJ1-2|TRBD1|many|TRBV10-3
TGTGCCATCAGTGATGGGGGACAGGACCTTAAATATGGCTACACCTTC
CAISDGGQDLKYGYTF
>TRBJ2-5|TRBD2|.|TRBV20-1
TGCAGTGCTGGACGATCCCGGTTTAGCGGGCAAGAGACCCAGTACTTC
CSAGRSRFSGQETQYF
>TRBJ1-4|.|few|TRBV7-8
TGTGCCAGCAGCCTAACGGGGAGGGATGAAAAACTGTTTTTT
CASSLTGRDEKLFF
>TRBJ1-5|.|.|TRBV6-1
TGTGCCAGCAGTGAAGCGCCCGGGGCCAATCAGCCCCAGCATTTT
CASSEAPGANQPQHF
>TRBJ2-7|.|many|TRBV18
TGTGCCAGCTCATCTGATTACGAGCAGTACTTC
CASSSDYEQYF
>TRBJ1-1|.|.|TRBV5-8
TGTGCCAGCAGCTTGGAATTGAGCTGGGGGAACACTGAAGCTTTCTTT
CASSLELSWGNTEAFF
>TRBJ2-1|TRBD2|.|TRBV10-3
TGTGCCATCAGGAAAGCTAGCGGGGGGGCCAATGAGCAGTTCTTC
CAIRKASGGANEQFF
>TRBJ2-3|TRBD2|few|TRBV4-2
TGTGCCAGCAGCCAATCCGGACTAGCGGGGGGCGGAGATACGCAGTATTTT
CASSQSGLAGGGDTQYF
>TRBJ2-1|TRBD2|.|TRBV7-2
TGTGCCAGCAGCCCTCCGGGACTAGCTAGGGGCAATGAGCAGTTCTTC
CASSPPGLARGNEQFF
>TRBJ1-1|.|few|TRBV7-2
TGTGCCAGCAGCTTAGTTTTGGACACTGAAGCTTTCTTT
CASSLVLDTEAFF
>TRBJ1-4|.|once|TRBV28
TGTGCCAGCACCCTCGAGGGGGCAACTAATGAAAAACTGTTTTTT
CASTLEGATNEKLFF
>TRBJ2-5|.|.|TRBV4-1
TGCGCCAGCAGCCAAGTACCCCGAAAGACAGGAGACCAAGAGACCCAGTACTTC
CASSQVPRKTGDQETQYF
>TRBJ2-2|TRBD1|.|TRBV5-1
TGCGCCAGCAGCTCGACAGGGGCGGTGGACACCGGGGAGCTGTTTTTT
CASSSTGAVDTGELFF
>TRBJ2-5|TRBD2|.|TRBV5-1
TGCGCCAGCAGCTTGGGCGTTGCGGGAGGAGAGACCCAGTACTTC
CASSLGVAGGETQYF
>TRBJ2-1|.|.|TRBV5-1
TGCGCCAGCCTGAAAGCAAGGGGGGGCGAGAGCAATGAGCAGTTCTTC
CASLKARGGESNEQFF
>TRBJ2-7|.|few|TRBV12-3/TRBV12-4
TGTGCCAGCAGTCCTGACAGAGTCTACGAGCAGTACTTC
CASSPDRVYEQYF
>TRBJ2-7|TRBD2|few|TRBV19
TGTGCCAGTAGTATAGGCGGGGGCTACGAGCAGTACTTC
CASSIGGGYEQYF
>TRBJ2-3|TRBD2|.|TRBV5-1
TGCGCCAGCAGCTTGGGGACTAGCGTATCAGATACGCAGTATTTT
CASSLGTSVSDTQYF
>TRBJ2-1|TRBD2|.|TRBV6-5
TGTGCCAGCAGTTACTCGAACCCCTTGGGACTAGCGTATACTGAGCAGTTCTTC
CASSYSNPLGLAYTEQFF
>TRBJ2-2|.|.|TRBV10-3
TGTGCCATCAGTGAGAACGTTGGTGGGGGAAGGAACACCGGGGAGCTGTTTTTT
CAISENVGGGRNTGELFF
>TRBJ2-1|TRBD2|.|TRBV2
TGTGCCAGCAGTACTAGCGGGGGGCTCAATGAGCAGTTCTTC
CASSTSGGLNEQFF
>TRBJ1-4|.|.|TRBV20-1
TGCAGTGCTAGAGACTTTGGGGCAACTAATGAAAAACTGTTTTTT
CSARDFGATNEKLFF
>TRBJ2-7|.|once|TRBV7-2
TGTGCCAGCAGCTTAGCTCACTCCGCATACGAGCAGTACTTC
CASSLAHSAYEQYF
>TRBJ1-2|.|.|TRBV5-1
TGCGCCAGCAGCTTGGAACAGGGCTCTAACTATGGCTACACCTTC
CASSLEQGSNYGYTF
>TRBJ1-3|.|.|TRBV2
TGTGCCAGCAGTGAAGGGGGTTACTCTGGAAACACCATATATTTT
CASSEGGYSGNTIYF
>TRBJ2-3|.|few|TRBV6-6
TGTGCCAGCAGTTACCCAATCAAACAGGGTTCTTTCACAGATACGCAGTATTTT
CASSYPIKQGSFTDTQYF
>TRBJ1-5|.|.|TRBV29-1
TGCAGCGTTGAAGAGGGAGGACAAAATCAGCCCCAGCATTTT
CSVEEGGQNQPQHF
>TRBJ1-3|.|.|TRBV19
TGTGCCAGTAGTCGGGCGGAGGACTCTGGAAACACCATATATTTT
CASSRAEDSGNTIYF
>TRBJ2-7|.|.|TRBV19
TGTGCCAGTAGTCCCGGGTCGGGCGAGCAGTACTTC
CASSPGSGEQYF
>TRBJ2-1|.|few|TRBV4-3
TGCGCCAGCAGCCAAGAGGTCAGCGATAGCTCCTACAATGAGCAGTTCTTC
CASSQEVSDSSYNEQFF
>TRBJ2-2|TRBD2|.|TRBV5-1
TGCGCCAGCAGCATACTAGCGGGGGGGCCTCAGGCCGCCGGGGAGCTGTTTTTT
CASSILAGGPQAAGELFF
>TRBJ2-5|.|few|TRBV5-6
TGTGCCAGCAGCTTGGTGAGGTCACATCCCGAGACCCAGTACTTC
CASSLVRSHPETQYF
>TRBJ2-5|.|few|TRBV9
TGTGCCAGCAGCGAGGGGGTAGCGGCGGGGGAGACCCAGTACTTC
CASSEGVAAGETQYF
>TRBJ1-2|TRBD1|.|TRBV7-2
TGTGCCAGCAGCCCACGACAGGGCGGTCGTGATGGCTACACCTTC
CASSPRQGGRDGYTF
>TRBJ2-5|.|few|TRBV2
TGTGCCAGCAGTGAAGCGCCGGGGGGCCTCCAAGAGACCCAGTACTTC
CASSEAPGGLQETQYF
>TRBJ2-7|.|.|TRBV10-3
TGTGCCTCCGGCGGGACAAATTCCTACGAGCAGTACTTC
CASGGTNSYEQYF
>TRBJ2-7|TRBD2|few|TRBV7-8
TGTGCCAGCAGCCTCGCTTTACGTCTAGCGGGGGGGATCGAGCAGTACTTC
CASSLALRLAGGIEQYF
>TRBJ1-3|TRBD1|.|TRBV12-3/TRBV12-4
TGTGCAGCCGGGACAGCTGGAAACACCATATATTTT
CAAGTAGNTIYF
>TRBJ2-2|TRBD2|many|TRBV6-2/TRBV6-3
TGTGCCAGCACCACCGTCGGGGGGACCGGGGAGCTGTTTTTT
CASTTVGGTGELFF
>TRBJ1-2|TRBD1|.|TRBV5-1
TGCGCCAGCAGCTGGACAGGGAAGGATGGCTACACCTTC
CASSWTGKDGYTF
>TRBJ2-5|.|many|TRBV9
TGTGCCAGCAGCGGAAAGACAGGCACCTTAGGGGAGACCCAGTACTTC
CASSGKTGTLGETQYF
>TRBJ1-1|.|.|TRBV4-1
TGCGCCAGCAGCCAGGACCAGGGACTCGAAGCTTTCTTT
CASSQDQGLEAFF
>TRBJ2-1|.|few|TRBV5-1
TGCGCCAGCAGCTTGGAGCCCACGGGTGAGCAGTTCTTC
CASSLEPTGEQFF
>TRBJ2-1|.|many|TRBV2
TGTGCCAGCAGTGAAGCTCAGAGGGGCTCCTACAATGAGCAGTTCTTC
CASSEAQRGSYNEQFF
>TRBJ2-1|.|.|TRBV4-1
TGCGCCAGCAGCTTGTCTGTGGGGGGCTATGAGCAGTTCTTC
CASSLSVGGYEQFF
>TRBJ2-1|.|few|TRBV5-5
TGTGCCAGCAGCCCTCCGTGGGGCTTCAACAATGAGCAGTTCTTC
CASSPPWGFNNEQFF
>TRBJ2-2|.|many|TRBV6-5
TGTGCCAGCAAGGGTTCAGGTCCCGGGGAGCTGTTTTTT
CASKGSGPGELFF
>TRBJ2-1|TRBD2|.|TRBV9
TGTGCCAGCAGCGTAGGGGGACTAGCGGGGGAATCGTTGAATGAGCAGTTCTTC
CASSVGGLAGESLNEQFF
>TRBJ2-5|.|.|TRBV7-8
TGTGCCAGCAGCTCGGACGGGAACCAAGAGACCCAGTACTTC
CASSSDGNQETQYF
>TRBJ1-2|.|.|TRBV2
TGTGCCAGCAGTGGGGGACGTCCTAAATCTGATGGCTACACCTTC
CASSGGRPKSDGYTF
>TRBJ2-2|.|.|TRBV4-3
TGCGCCAGCAGCCAAGCCCCGACAGGGAACACCGGGGAGCTGTTTTTT
CASSQAPTGNTGELFF
>TRBJ2-3|.|.|TRBV7-8
TGTGCCAGCAGCTTAACCCGGACAGCAGATACGCAGTATTTT
CASSLTRTADTQYF
>TRBJ1-6|TRBD1|.|TRBV7-9
TGTGCCAGCAGCTCGGGACAGGGGACCTATAATTCACCCCTCCACTTT
CASSSGQGTYNSPLHF
>TRBJ2-3|.|.|TRBV7-9
TGTGCCGGCAGCGAGACAGATTATACGCAGTATTTT
CAGSETDYTQYF
>TRBJ1-3|.|.|TRBV9
TGTGCCAGCAGCGTACTTCCCGGAAGCTCTGGAAACACCATATATTTT
CASSVLPGSSGNTIYF